These 6 T cell receptor beta chains were sequenced from one sample in a study of CD8+ T cells in alopecia areata. Sequencing relied on a cDNA template that was reverse transcribed from extracted RNA. The table came from immunoSEQ multiplex PCR; TCRdb's copy has only in-frame clones and leaves some out. The table includes 150,000 to 200,000 clones, 50% to 75% detected once. Treatment defined: oral pan-JAK inhibitor, 5-10 mg twice daily. Source: CD4+ T cells sorted from blood, taken at roughly week 58, from a patient treated with tofacitinib. All receptors derive from a human donor with alopecia areata.

The genes are TRBV9 and TRBJ2-3; D is uncertain. Germline V gives CDR1 SGDLS, CDR2 YYNGEE. The CDR3 sequence is 15 residues long. The ends were cut back, 0 bases at V and 0 bases at J, with 8 bases in the middle. CDR3 sequence (DNA): TGTGCCAGCAGCGTAGCTCACTCTAGCACAGATACGCAGTATTTT. Translation: CASSVAHSSTDTQYF.

The CDR3 loop is CASSMDRGNIQYF. The CDR3, as DNA: TGTGCCAGTAGTATGGATCGAGGAAACATTCAGTACTTC. The chain carries TRBV19 and TRBJ2-4; D ambiguous. The CDR3 contains 13 residues. Germline CDR1 LNHDA, CDR2 SQIVND (reference sequence). V shed 3 bases and J shed 6 bases, with 9 bases lying between them.

J is TRBJ1-2 and V is TRBV5-1, with TRBD1 as a possible D gene (5 bases). The CDR3 length is 13 residues. Germline CDR1 and CDR2: SGHRS and YFSETQ. Trimming pared 3 bases from V and 10 bases from J, leaving 16 bases between. The CDR3 DNA is TGCGCCAGCAGCTCGCCGTCGTTAGGGGACTACACCTTC. As protein: CASSSPSLGDYTF. Looking up the rest from reference TRBV5-1 and TRBJ1-2 gives the full variable domain: KAGVTQTPRYLIKTRGQQVTLSCSPISGHRSVSWYQQTPGQGLQFLFEYFSETQRNKGNFPGRFSGRQFSNSRSEMNVSTLELGDSALYLCASSSPSLGDYTFGSGTRLTVV.

The chain joins TRBV5-1 to TRBJ2-5; 7 bases match TRBD2. Germline values: CDR1 SGHRS, CDR2 YFSETQ. V trimming: 3 bases; J trimming: 2 bases; junction bases outside the gene matches: 10. CDR3 length: 16 amino acids. CDR3 in DNA: TGCGCCAGCAGCTACGCCGGGGCTAGCGGTCAAGAGACCCAGTACTTC. This encodes CASSYAGASGQETQYF.

This clone was observed a few times. This chain connects TRBV29-1 to TRBJ2-7; TRBD1 is a possible D gene (6 bases). There are 15 residues in the CDR3. CDR1 is SQVTM, CDR2 ANQGSEA, per germline. V was shortened by 3 bases and J by 0 bases, with 15 bases between the two germline ends. As DNA, the CDR3 is TGCAGCGTTGAGGACCCGGGACAAACCTCCTACGAGCAGTACTTC. Translated, it gives CSVEDPGQTSYEQYF.

V usage is TRBV30 and J usage is TRBJ2-7, with D unclear. Trimming pared 4 bases from V and 6 bases from J, leaving 19 bases between. The V gene's germline CDR1 is GTSNPN and CDR2 SVGIG (reference sequence). This CDR3 is built from 14 residues. The DNA for the CDR3 is TGTGCCTGGAATTCTCGTCGGGCCAGCCGCGAGCAGTACTTC. It codes for CAWNSRRASREQYF.